The 28 T cell receptor beta chains below were found in one sample sequenced in a study of siplizumab effects on memory and regulatory T cells. Method: immunoSEQ multiplex PCR; TCRdb's copy keeps in-frame clones and lacks some. The sample lists some 110,000 clones, just over 90% occurring once. The specimen sequenced was CD4+ T cells sorted from blood. Receptors originate from a human donor in good health.

This clone was seen a few times. The DNA for the CDR3 is TGTGCCAGCAGTTACTCGAGAGGGGTGGCCTATGGCTACACCTTC. Translating it yields CASSYSRGVAYGYTF. The chain joins TRBV6-5 to TRBJ1-2; D possibly corresponds to TRBD1 (5 bases). This CDR3 spans 15 amino acids. V was pared by 0 bases and J by 4 bases, with 12 bases between. Germline CDR1 is MNHEY and CDR2 is SVGAGI.

This chain uses TRBV7-9 with TRBJ1-6; maybe TRBD1 (5 bases). Trimming removed 5 bases at V and 9 bases at J, with 17 bases between. The germline V gene encodes CDR1 SEHNR and CDR2 FQNEAQ (reference sequence). The CDR3 has 15 residues. The CDR3 loop reads CASSGDQAWISPLHF. The CDR3 region has the DNA TGTGCCAGCAGCGGGGACCAGGCCTGGATTTCACCCCTCCACTTT.

This clone was picked up one time. The rearrangement links TRBV5-1 to TRBJ1-4, with 8 bases that match TRBD1. Germline-derived CDR1 and CDR2 are SGHRS and YFSETQ. Trimming at V came to 4 bases and at J to 5 bases, leaving 7 bases not matched to a gene. The CDR3 length is 15 residues. CDR3 nucleotide sequence: TGCGCCAGCAGCCGCCAACAGGGGGGGAATGAAAAACTGTTTTTT. As protein: CASSRQQGGNEKLFF.

J is TRBJ1-2 and V is TRBV7-9, with D perhaps TRBD1 (5 bases). Trimming left V 3 bases short and J 4 bases short, with 9 bases between. This CDR3 has 13 residues. The germline gives CDR1 SEHNR, CDR2 FQNEAQ (reference sequence). CDR3 sequence reads: CASSFQGLYGYTF. Written as DNA, the CDR3 is TGTGCCAGCAGCTTCCAGGGTCTCTATGGCTACACCTTC.

The gene calls are TRBV5-1 and TRBJ2-5; possible D gene TRBD1, 6 bases. Germline loops: CDR1 SGHRS, CDR2 YFSETQ. The CDR3 has 15 residues. V was pared by 1 base and J by 5 bases, with 15 bases between. CDR3 DNA sequence: TGCGCCAGCAGCTTGACAGGGAGTGGGATTGAGACCCAGTACTTC. It yields the protein CASSLTGSGIETQYF.

The chain links TRBV19 to TRBJ2-2; D is uncertain. The CDR3 runs 12 residues. Germline V gene lookup returns CDR1 LNHDA and CDR2 SQIVND (reference sequence). The V gene lost 1 base and the J gene lost 6 bases, with 3 bases spanning the gap. The CDR3, as DNA: TGTGCCAGTAGTATAGTTGCCGGGGAGCTGTTTTTT. Translated: CASSIVAGELFF.

The rearrangement uses TRBV5-4 and TRBJ1-1; D remains ambiguous. Germline loops: CDR1 SGHNT, CDR2 YYREEE (reference sequence). The CDR3 spans 15 residues. V dropped 4 bases and J dropped 1 base, with 14 bases sitting between them. The CDR3 loop reads CASSPKAVRNTEAFF. The DNA for the CDR3 is TGTGCCAGCAGCCCCAAGGCAGTAAGGAACACTGAAGCTTTCTTT.

The chain recombines TRBV14 with TRBJ2-3; D call uncertain. The germline V gene has CDR1 SGHDN and CDR2 FVKESK. There are 12 residues in the CDR3. V was trimmed by 1 base and J by 2 bases, leaving 1 base between them. CDR3 amino acids: CASSQATDTQYF. For the CDR3, the DNA is TGTGCCAGCAGCCAAGCCACAGATACGCAGTATTTT.

This sequence joins TRBV2 and TRBJ1-2, with a possible D match to TRBD1 (5 bases). Trimming shortened V by 6 bases and J by 4 bases, and 15 bases separated the two germline ends. Germline values: CDR1 SNHLY, CDR2 FYNNEI. The CDR3 loop spans 14 amino acids. CDR3 nucleotide sequence: TGTGCCAGCAGCGACCGAACGAGGGGCTATGGCTACACCTTC. Translating it yields CASSDRTRGYGYTF. The full variable domain, rest sourced from reference TRBV2 and TRBJ1-2, is EPEVTQTPSHQVTQMGQEVILRCVPISNHLYFYWYRQILGQKVEFLVSFYNNEISEKSEIFDDQFSVERPDGSNFTLKIRSTKLEDSAMYFCASSDRTRGYGYTFGSGTRLTVV.

The J gene is TRBJ1-2, the V gene TRBV30, with 7 bases matching TRBD1. V was clipped by 3 bases and J by 2 bases; unmatched bases: 0. CDR3 length: 12 amino acids. In germline, CDR1 is GTSNPN, CDR2 SVGIG (reference sequence). CDR3 sequence reads: CAWRGQNYGYTF. The CDR3 DNA reads as TGTGCCTGGAGGGGACAGAACTATGGCTACACCTTC.

The chain links TRBV30 to TRBJ2-7, with 10 nucleotides matching TRBD2. Germline loops: CDR1 GTSNPN, CDR2 SVGIG (reference sequence). V dropped 5 bases and J dropped 3; count of bases not matched to a gene: 1. The CDR3 contains 12 residues. CDR3 loop: CAWGLAVYEQYF. In nucleotides, the CDR3 is TGTGCCTGGGGACTAGCGGTCTACGAGCAGTACTTC.

The rearrangement links TRBV7-3 to TRBJ2-7, with D possibly called TRBD1 or TRBD2 (6 bases each). Trimming took 2 bases from V and 2 from J, leaving 13 bases between them. The CDR3 consists of 15 residues. CDR1 and CDR2 (germline): SGHTA, FQGTGA. CDR3 DNA sequence: TGTGCCAGCAGCTTAGGGCGGGACACCACCTACGAGCAGTACTTC. Translation: CASSLGRDTTYEQYF.

The chain is built from TRBV7-9 and TRBJ1-2, with D maybe TRBD1 (5 bases). Germline V gene sequence: CDR1 SEHNR, CDR2 FQNEAQ (reference sequence). V lost 1 base, J lost 2 bases, and 8 bases lay in between. CDR3 length: 14 residues. CDR3 residues: CASSLGGDNYGYTF. In DNA, the CDR3 is TGTGCCAGCAGCTTAGGGGGGGACAACTATGGCTACACCTTC.

The chain has TRBV13 and TRBJ2-7; 7 bases align to TRBD1. The CDR3 spans 15 residues. The J segment lost 2 bases and the V segment lost 4 bases, leaving 8 bases of the junction unmatched. The germline CDR1 and CDR2 sequences are PRHDT and FYEKMQ (reference sequence). CDR3 region: CASSSIDRATYEQYF. The CDR3 nucleotides are TGTGCCAGCAGCTCCATCGACAGGGCAACCTACGAGCAGTACTTC.

This chain connects TRBV4-1 to TRBJ1-2; 8 nucleotides agree with TRBD1. Looked up from germline, CDR1 is MGHRA and CDR2 is YSYEKL. J was trimmed by 3 bases and V by 2 bases; bases with no gene match: 2. CDR3 length equals 14 residues. CDR3 amino acids: CASSQPGGYYGYTF. CDR3 coding DNA: TGCGCCAGCAGCCAACCAGGGGGCTACTATGGCTACACCTTC.

The J gene is TRBJ1-2, the V gene TRBV29-1, with D possibly TRBD1 on 5 matching bases. Trimming took 5 bases from V and 8 from J, leaving 9 bases between them. Germline CDR1 reads SQVTM; CDR2 reads ANQGSEA. The CDR3 is made up of 10 amino acids. CDR3 coding DNA: TGCAGCGTTTACGGGGGGGGCTACACCTTC. It is translated as CSVYGGGYTF. The whole variable domain, remainder taken from reference TRBV29-1 and TRBJ1-2, is SAVISQKPSRDICQRGTSLTIQCQVDSQVTMMFWYRQQPGQSLTLIATANQGSEATYESGFVIDKFPISRPNLTFSTLTVSNMSPEDSSIYLCSVYGGGYTFGSGTRLTVV.

The DNA for the CDR3 is TGTGCCAGCAGTTCGATCGACAGGGTGATAGATACGCAGTATTTT. It is translated as CASSSIDRVIDTQYF. V is TRBV27 and J is TRBJ2-3, with 7 bases identical to TRBD1. CDR1 MNHEY and CDR2 SMNVEV come from the germline V gene (reference sequence). J gave up 5 bases and V 4 bases, and 9 bases lay outside the gene matches. This CDR3 is built from 15 residues.

The chain joins TRBV5-1 to TRBJ2-3; D is unresolved. Germline-derived CDR1 and CDR2 are SGHRS and YFSETQ. The CDR3 consists of 11 residues. V gave up 0 bases and J gave up 6 bases, with 2 bases separating them. CDR3: CASSLGDTQYF. The CDR3 bases are TGCGCCAGCAGCTTGGGCGATACGCAGTATTTT.

The CDR3 coding sequence is TGTGCCATCCGGACCGGGACTGAATCCTACGAGCAGTACTTC. Protein sequence: CAIRTGTESYEQYF. The V gene is TRBV10-3, the J gene TRBJ2-7, with D perhaps matching TRBD2 (6 bases). CDR3 length: 14 residues. The germline V gene encodes CDR1 ENHRY and CDR2 SYGVKD. V was clipped by 8 bases and J by 1 base, with 15 bases between them.

The rearrangement joins TRBV5-1 to TRBJ1-1; tentative D call: TRBD1 (6 bases). V dropped 3 bases and J dropped 3 bases, with 12 bases sitting between them. Germline CDR1 and CDR2: SGHRS and YFSETQ. This CDR3 is built from 14 residues. CDR3 sequence (DNA): TGCGCCAGCAGCTCAGGCCGACAGGACACTGAAGCTTTCTTT. This translates into CASSSGRQDTEAFF.

V is TRBV30 and J is TRBJ1-2; D not resolved. The CDR3 spans 13 residues. Looked up from germline, CDR1 is GTSNPN and CDR2 is SVGIG (reference sequence). V lost 0 bases to trimming and J lost 7 bases, with 12 bases between them. The CDR3 DNA sequence: TGTGCCTGGAGTGTCTCGGTTCGTGGTGGCTACACCTTC. It encodes CAWSVSVRGGYTF.

The gene calls are TRBV30 and TRBJ2-7; D is unclear. The CDR3 totals 12 residues. Looked up from germline, CDR1 is GTSNPN and CDR2 is SVGIG (reference sequence). V lost 2 bases to trimming and J lost 2 bases, with 7 bases between them. DNA of the CDR3: TGTGCCTGGAGTATGAGTACCTACGAGCAGTACTTC. Protein: CAWSMSTYEQYF.

The gene calls are TRBV9 and TRBJ2-7, with D perhaps matching TRBD2 (7 bases). In germline, CDR1 is SGDLS, CDR2 YYNGEE. The CDR3 sequence is 15 residues long. Trimming removed 0 bases at V and 2 bases at J, with 12 bases between. DNA of the CDR3: TGTGCCAGCAGCGTAGGAACGGGGGGCCCCTACGAGCAGTACTTC. As protein: CASSVGTGGPYEQYF.

This chain links TRBV25-1 with TRBJ2-5, with D tentatively TRBD1 or TRBD2 (6 bases each). The CDR3 contains 16 residues. The V end was cut by 6 bases, the J end by 4 bases, with 21 bases between. CDR1 and CDR2 from the germline V gene are MGHDK and SYGVNS. This chain's CDR3 is CASSDRTRGLGETQYF. The CDR3 DNA reads TGTGCCAGCAGCGACAGGACGCGGGGATTAGGAGAGACCCAGTACTTC.

The V call is TRBV9, the J call TRBJ2-5; D perhaps matches TRBD1 (5 bases). This CDR3 contains 13 residues. Deletions cut 2 bases from V and 2 bases from J, with 7 bases between. Germline CDR1 and CDR2: SGDLS and YYNGEE. The CDR3 region is CASSVQGQETQYF. CDR3 DNA: TGTGCCAGCAGCGTCCAGGGACAAGAGACCCAGTACTTC.

This rearrangement joins TRBV7-2 to TRBJ2-7, with a tentative D call TRBD2 (6 bases). Germline V gene data show CDR1 as SGHTA and CDR2 as FQGNSA. The CDR3 is 15 residues long. Trimming took 5 bases from V and 0 from J, leaving 14 bases between them. CDR3 in DNA: TGTGCCAGCAGCCCCGATAGGGACTCCTCCTACGAGCAGTACTTC. Translating gives CASSPDRDSSYEQYF.

The chain joins TRBV7-9 to TRBJ2-7, with 8 nucleotides matching TRBD1. Germline V gene lookup returns CDR1 SEHNR and CDR2 FQNEAQ (reference sequence). Unmatched junction bases numbered 8, after V lost 4 bases and J lost 6 bases. CDR3 size: 14 residues. This chain's CDR3 is CASSYGQGGIEQYF. The CDR3 nucleotides read TGTGCCAGCAGCTATGGACAGGGAGGAATCGAGCAGTACTTC.

The rearrangement links TRBV9 to TRBJ1-1; D uncertain. Per the germline V gene, CDR1 is SGDLS and CDR2 is YYNGEE. The CDR3 sequence is 16 residues long. V was pared by 1 base and J by 0 bases, with 13 bases between. CDR3 nucleotide sequence: TGTGCCAGCAGCGTATCGGCAGGCTCCATGAACACTGAAGCTTTCTTT. The encoded protein is CASSVSAGSMNTEAFF.